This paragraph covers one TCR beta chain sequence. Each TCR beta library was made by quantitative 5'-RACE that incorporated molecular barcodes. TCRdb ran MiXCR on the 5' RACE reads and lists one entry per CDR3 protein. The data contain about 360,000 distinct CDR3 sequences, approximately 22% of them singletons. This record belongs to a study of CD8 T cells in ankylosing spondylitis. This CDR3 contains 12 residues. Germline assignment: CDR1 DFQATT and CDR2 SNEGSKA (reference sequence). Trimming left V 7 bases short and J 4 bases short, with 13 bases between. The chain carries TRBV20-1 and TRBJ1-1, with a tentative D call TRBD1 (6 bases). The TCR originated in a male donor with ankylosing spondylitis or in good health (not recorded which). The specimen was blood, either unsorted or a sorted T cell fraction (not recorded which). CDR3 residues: CSVPGASTEAFF. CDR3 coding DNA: TGCAGTGTCCCGGGGGCGTCCACTGAAGCTTTCTTT.